This TCR beta chain came from a study of CD8 T cells in Susac syndrome. RNA totalling roughly 0.45 to 1 ug underwent reverse transcription with random hexamers. Using its own MiXCR run on the immunoSEQ multiplex PCR reads, TCRdb lists one record per CDR3 protein. The sample lists about 200,000 distinct CDR3 sequences; roughly 95% were seen once. This TCR came from a human donor in good health. The sample taken for sequencing was CD4+ T cells from PBMCs.

The CDR3 sequence: CAGGTLTDTQYF. For the CDR3, the DNA is TGTGCCGGAGGAACCCTCACAGATACGCAGTATTTT. The gene calls are TRBV2 and TRBJ2-3; D is perhaps TRBD2 (5 bases). The V end lost 11 bases, the J end lost 2 bases, and 11 bases lay between the germline ends. Per germline, CDR1 SNHLY and CDR2 FYNNEI. The CDR3 is 12 residues long.